Included here is one TCR beta chain sequence, with context. It may be a read error: a sequence one base away is much more abundant. Each CDR3 protein gets one entry after TCRdb re-called the RACE reads with MiXCR. The repertoire includes 55,000 to 75,000 distinct CDR3 sequences, around 12% of them detected once, and roughly 2.3% sits in the top ten. These data belong to a study of human T cells and chemical hapten exposure. Stated time point: patch test 3, about 24 weeks after DPC sensitization. Regarding treatment: therapeutic diphenylcyclopropenone sensitization with weekly scalp DPC. This TCR came from a man between 25 and 39 years old with alopecia areata. Some clones in this sample may be carry-over from other donors' samples. Sample: whole blood, taken in connection with sensitization to the hapten diphenylcyclopropenone (DPC).

The CDR3 protein is CASSSRQGREAFF. The CDR3 region has the DNA TGTGCCAGCAGTTCCAGACAGGGGAGAGAAGCTTTCTTT. This chain connects TRBV7-3 to TRBJ1-1; 8 bases match TRBD1. The CDR3 extends over 13 amino acids. Germline CDR1 and CDR2: SGHTA and FQGTGA. The V gene end was trimmed by 6 bases and the J gene end by 8 bases; junction bases not matched to a gene: 8.